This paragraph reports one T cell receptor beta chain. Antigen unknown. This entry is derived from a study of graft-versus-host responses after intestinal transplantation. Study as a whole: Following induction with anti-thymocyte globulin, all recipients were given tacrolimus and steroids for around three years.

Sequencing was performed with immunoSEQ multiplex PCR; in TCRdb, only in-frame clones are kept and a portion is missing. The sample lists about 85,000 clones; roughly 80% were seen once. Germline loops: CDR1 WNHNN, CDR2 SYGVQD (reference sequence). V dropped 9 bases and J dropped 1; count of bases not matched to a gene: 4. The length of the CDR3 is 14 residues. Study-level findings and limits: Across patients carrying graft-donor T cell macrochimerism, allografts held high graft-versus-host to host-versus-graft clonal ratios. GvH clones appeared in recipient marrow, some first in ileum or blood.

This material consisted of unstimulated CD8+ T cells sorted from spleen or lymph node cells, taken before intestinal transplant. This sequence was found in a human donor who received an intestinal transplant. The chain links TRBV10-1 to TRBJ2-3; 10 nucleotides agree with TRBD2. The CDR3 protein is CARPGTSGTDTQYF. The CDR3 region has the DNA TGCGCCAGACCCGGGACTAGCGGCACAGATACGCAGTATTTT.